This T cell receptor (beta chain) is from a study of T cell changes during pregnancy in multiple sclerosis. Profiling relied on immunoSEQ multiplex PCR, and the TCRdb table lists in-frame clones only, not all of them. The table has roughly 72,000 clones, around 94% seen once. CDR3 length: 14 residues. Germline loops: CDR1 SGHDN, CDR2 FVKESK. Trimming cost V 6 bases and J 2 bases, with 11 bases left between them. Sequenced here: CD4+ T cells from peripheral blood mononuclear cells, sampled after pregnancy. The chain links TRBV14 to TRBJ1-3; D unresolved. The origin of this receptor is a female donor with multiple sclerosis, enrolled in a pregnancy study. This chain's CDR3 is CASRRGGAGNTIYF. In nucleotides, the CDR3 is TGTGCCAGCAGACGAGGAGGAGCTGGAAACACCATATATTTT.